These 10 T cell receptor beta chains came from one sample sequenced in a study of cytomegalovirus exposure and HLA in healthy donors. Amplification used 60 Vbeta primers and 13 Jbeta primers. TCRdb's table, derived via immunoSEQ multiplex PCR, lists solely in-frame clones and lacks some. The table records 190,000 or so clones, roughly four fifths of them present only once. The sequenced sample was PBMCs. The receptors here all came from a man aged 45-65 years in good health and CMV-seronegative.

CDR3 DNA sequence: TGTGCCAGCAGTGCTCCGCGGGAGTTCTACAATGAGCAGTTCTTC. Translating it yields CASSAPREFYNEQFF. The chain links TRBV2 to TRBJ2-1; 7 nucleotides agree with TRBD2. V shed 4 bases, J shed 3 bases, and the junction held 6 bases outside the gene matches. The germline V gene has CDR1 SNHLY and CDR2 FYNNEI. There are 15 residues in the CDR3.

This clone was recorded a few times. The V gene is TRBV5-6, the J gene TRBJ2-1; the D gene is possibly TRBD2 (6 bases). The CDR3 length is 19 residues. The germline V gene encodes CDR1 SGHDT and CDR2 YYEEEE. V dropped 0 bases and J dropped 0 bases, with 19 bases sitting between them. The CDR3 here is CASSLGAGPLGSSYNEQFF. Written as DNA, the CDR3 is TGTGCCAGCAGCTTGGGCGCGGGGCCTTTGGGGAGCTCCTACAATGAGCAGTTCTTC.

This clone was found a few times. This sequence joins TRBV7-2 and TRBJ2-7; TRBD2 agrees at 10 bases. After removal of 1 base from V and 2 bases from J, the junction contained 2 bases not matched to a gene. The germline CDR1 and CDR2 sequences are SGHTA and FQGNSA. The CDR3 is 15 residues long. CDR3 in DNA: TGTGCCAGCAGCTTAGGGACTAGCGGTACCTACGAGCAGTACTTC. Protein sequence: CASSLGTSGTYEQYF.

The chain recombines TRBV9 with TRBJ2-1, with TRBD2 identical over 11 bases. Losses at the gene ends were 5 bases for V and 9 bases for J; bases not matched to a gene: 13. This CDR3 is 16 amino acids long. CDR1 SGDLS and CDR2 YYNGEE come from the germline V gene. CDR3 coding DNA: TGTGCCAGCAGTGTTACTAGCGGGAGTTCATCGGGTGAGCAGTTCTTC. It is translated as CASSVTSGSSSGEQFF.

The genes are TRBV10-3 and TRBJ1-1; the match to TRBD1 covers 7 bases. The CDR3 contains 13 residues. Trimming cost V 6 bases and J 1 base; bases outside gene matches: 2. Looked up from germline, CDR1 is ENHRY and CDR2 is SYGVKD. The CDR3 DNA sequence: TGTGCCATCAGAGGGACAGCGAACACTGAAGCTTTCTTT. The encoded protein is CAIRGTANTEAFF.

This chain connects TRBV5-1 to TRBJ2-3, with 12 bases identical to TRBD2. Looked up from germline, CDR1 is SGHRS and CDR2 is YFSETQ. The V gene end was trimmed by 0 bases and the J gene end by 6 bases; junction bases not matched to a gene: 5. The CDR3 runs to 16 residues. DNA of the CDR3: TGCGCCAGCAGCTTGGGACTAGCGGGAGAGGGGGATACGCAGTATTTT. This gives the protein CASSLGLAGEGDTQYF.

This chain uses TRBV28 with TRBJ2-1; 10 bases align to TRBD1. CDR3 length equals 15 residues. The germline V gene has CDR1 MDHEN and CDR2 SYDVKM. V shed 9 bases, J shed 3 bases, and the junction held 8 bases outside the gene matches. The CDR3 DNA follows: TGTGCCAGTACCCCGGACAGGGGGAGCTACAATGAGCAGTTCTTC. Translating it yields CASTPDRGSYNEQFF.

V and J are TRBV19 and TRBJ2-7; possibly TRBD2 for D (5 bases). The CDR3 covers 14 residues. V gave up 6 bases and J gave up 1 base, with 13 bases separating them. Germline loops: CDR1 LNHDA, CDR2 SQIVND (reference sequence). The CDR3 sequence is CASRDWGSSYEQYF. CDR3 nucleotides: TGTGCCAGTAGGGACTGGGGAAGTTCCTACGAGCAGTACTTC.

V gene TRBV9 combines with J gene TRBJ2-7, with TRBD2 identical over 12 bases. The ends lost 4 bases at V and 2 bases at J; junction bases unmatched: 7. Germline CDR1 reads SGDLS; CDR2 reads YYNGEE. This CDR3 region has 16 residues. For the CDR3, the DNA is TGTGCCAGCAGCAAAGCGACTAGCGGGGGTCCCTACGAGCAGTACTTC. This translates into CASSKATSGGPYEQYF.

As concerns this clone: This CDR3 is also generated by other DNA sequences in the sample. The chain is built from TRBV27 and TRBJ1-6; D is unresolved. Per the germline V gene, CDR1 is MNHEY and CDR2 is SMNVEV (reference sequence). This CDR3 has 14 amino acids. V lost 3 bases, J lost 6 bases, and 9 bases lay in between. CDR3 nucleotides: TGTGCCAGCAGTTTCGGGAGGTTTAATTCACCCCTCCACTTT. It codes for CASSFGRFNSPLHF.